The rows below give T cell receptor beta chains drawn from one sample of a study of T cell responses to AZD1222 COVID-19 vaccine. Data came from immunoSEQ multiplex PCR; TCRdb stores just in-frame clones and leaves some out. This sample has approximately 88,000 clones, with approximately 82% found just once. The sequencing used peripheral blood, collected on day 0 of AZD1222 vaccination. The receptors shown here come from an adult in good health. Both conserved end residues are part of each CDR3. The D gene is left open where the match is weak. Size is omitted from some rows. Given values are once, few, many or a class for expanded clones.

d_call,j_call,clone_size,v_call,cdr3_nt,cdr3_aa
-,TRBJ1-1,-,TRBV12-5,TGTGCTAGTGGTCCGGGGATTCTGAACACTGAAGCTTTCTTT,CASGPGILNTEAFF
TRBD2,TRBJ2-1,-,TRBV5-1,TGCGCCAGCAGCTGGGGTCTAGCGGATTACAATGAGCAGTTCTTC,CASSWGLADYNEQFF
-,TRBJ2-2,-,TRBV4-3,TGCGCCAGCAGCCAAGCATTGGGGGCGGGCACCGGGGAGCTGTTTTTT,CASSQALGAGTGELFF
-,TRBJ1-1,-,TRBV5-8,TGTGCCAGCACCCAGGGAGGGGGGCCTGAAGCTTTCTTT,CASTQGGGPEAFF
TRBD1,TRBJ1-5,many,TRBV12-5,TGTGCTAGTGGTTTTACGGGGACAGGTCTTCAGCCCCAGCATTTT,CASGFTGTGLQPQHF
-,TRBJ2-2,-,TRBV7-6,TGTGCCAGCAGCCTCGTCCCCTTCGGGCTTGGTACCGGGGAGCTGTTTTTT,CASSLVPFGLGTGELFF
TRBD2,TRBJ2-3,-,TRBV7-9,TGTGCCAGCAGCGCAACCCTAGCGGGAGCTGGCACAGATACGCAGTATTTT,CASSATLAGAGTDTQYF
-,TRBJ1-3,-,TRBV9,TGTGCCAGCAGCCCGCGGGGCCGGGGTACTGGAAACACCATATATTTT,CASSPRGRGTGNTIYF
-,TRBJ1-3,-,TRBV10-1,TGCGCCATCGAGCTATCGGGTCCCTCAGGAGGTCACTCTGGAAACACCATATATTTT,CAIELSGPSGGHSGNTIYF
TRBD2,TRBJ2-3,-,TRBV19,TGTGCCAGTAGTTTCGGGAGGACAGATACGCAGTATTTT,CASSFGRTDTQYF
-,TRBJ2-6,few,TRBV14,TGTGCCAGCAGTCATTCTGGGGCCAACGTCCTGACTTTC,CASSHSGANVLTF
TRBD2,TRBJ2-1,-,TRBV12-5,TGTGCTAGTGCTCTGGGACTAGCGGAATACAATGAGCAGTTCTTC,CASALGLAEYNEQFF
TRBD1,TRBJ1-1,-,TRBV4-2,TGTGCCAGCAGCCGAGGGGTCCCGGGACAGGGGGCGGGAACTGAAGCTTTCTTT,CASSRGVPGQGAGTEAFF
-,TRBJ1-4,-,TRBV10-3,TGTGCCATCAGTACAGGAGATAATGAAAAACTGTTTTTT,CAISTGDNEKLFF
-,TRBJ1-4,few,TRBV2,TGTGCCAGCACGGTAGAGCAGGGCTATGAAAAACTGTTTTTT,CASTVEQGYEKLFF
TRBD2,TRBJ2-5,-,TRBV7-2,TGTGCCAGCAGCTTATGGGCGGGAGAGGGTGAGACCCAGTACTTC,CASSLWAGEGETQYF
TRBD1,TRBJ2-1,-,TRBV5-1,TGCGCCAGCAGCCAACAGGGGGCCTATGAGCAGTTCTTC,CASSQQGAYEQFF
-,TRBJ2-1,-,TRBV10-1,TGCGCCTCGGGCCGTTACAATGAGCAGTTCTTC,CASGRYNEQFF
-,TRBJ1-6,once,TRBV6-5,TGTGCCAGCAGTCTCCAGGGACCGGATTCACCCCTCCACTTT,CASSLQGPDSPLHF
-,TRBJ1-4,-,TRBV28,TGTGCCAGCAGCCCCGACACGATCGAAAAACTGTTTTTT,CASSPDTIEKLFF
-,TRBJ2-3,-,TRBV27,TGTGCCAGCAGTTTTCTGGATCCGACAGGCACAGATACGCAGTATTTT,CASSFLDPTGTDTQYF
-,TRBJ2-5,-,TRBV27,TGTGCCAGCAGCTCCGCGGGCCCCCTGCGGGAGACCCAGTACTTC,CASSSAGPLRETQYF
-,TRBJ1-5,-,TRBV12-3/TRBV12-4,TGTGCCAGCACCTTGGGGGGGACAACCCAGCATTTT,CASTLGGTTQHF
-,TRBJ2-5,-,TRBV20-1,TGCAGTGCTGAAACAGAAGAGACCCAGTACTTC,CSAETEETQYF
-,TRBJ1-5,-,TRBV15,TGTGCCACCAGCCCACGGGGCACAGGGAATCAGCCCCAGCATTTT,CATSPRGTGNQPQHF
-,TRBJ1-3,few,TRBV7-8,TGTGCCAGCAGCTACCAAGGAGCGAACTCTGGAAACACCATATATTTT,CASSYQGANSGNTIYF
-,TRBJ2-5,once,TRBV4-3,TGCGCCAGCAGCCAAGACGCCGTCTCGCGGGGTAAAGAGACCCAGTACTTC,CASSQDAVSRGKETQYF
-,TRBJ1-1,-,TRBV2,TGTGCCAGCGATATAGGGGTGAACACTGAAGCTTTCTTT,CASDIGVNTEAFF
TRBD1,TRBJ2-1,-,TRBV2,TGTGCCAGCAGAAGGGAAACAGGGGGTGGTGAGCAGTTCTTC,CASRRETGGGEQFF